The source of this T cell receptor beta chain is a study of blood T cell repertoires in COVID-19. Study background: From the United States, Italy and Spain came samples of acute and convalescent COVID-19. From T cells, B-cell-depleted T cells, or PBMCs came the material, which was cDNA or gDNA.

During active infection, Seattle patients enrolled and were then monitored through disease. In the original processing: Researchers report that nucleated cell counts were estimated from reference gene primer amplification. The method was immunoSEQ multiplex PCR; TCRdb's version includes in-frame clones alone and lacks a portion of them. V, J and clone size are taken as reported in that table, and D and trimming were inferred from the DNA itself. The table lists under 200,000 clones, around 80% of them singletons. With 0 bases removed from V and 1 base from J, the gap between germline ends came to 13 bases. The CDR3 totals 16 residues. Germline values: CDR1 SGHRS, CDR2 YFSETQ.

The rearrangement joins TRBV5-1 to TRBJ1-1; a weak D match, TRBD1 (5 bases). The source material was peripheral blood. The receptor comes from an older woman with COVID-19, enrolled during active disease. Written as DNA, the CDR3 is TGCGCCAGCAGCTTGGCCTCGGGGGGGACGAACACTGAAGCTTTCTTT. Its translation is CASSLASGGTNTEAFF.